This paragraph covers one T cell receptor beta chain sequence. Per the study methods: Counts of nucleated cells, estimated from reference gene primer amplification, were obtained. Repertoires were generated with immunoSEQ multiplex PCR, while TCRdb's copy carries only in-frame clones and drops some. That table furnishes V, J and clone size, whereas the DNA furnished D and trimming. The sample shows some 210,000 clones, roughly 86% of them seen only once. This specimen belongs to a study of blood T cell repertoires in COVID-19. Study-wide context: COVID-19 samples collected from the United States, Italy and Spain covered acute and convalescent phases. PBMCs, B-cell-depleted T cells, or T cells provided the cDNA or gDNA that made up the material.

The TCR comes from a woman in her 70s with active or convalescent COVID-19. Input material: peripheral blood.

In nucleotides, the CDR3 is TGTGCCAGCAGTGGAACTAGCGGGGCGCAAGAGACCCAGTACTTC. Translated, it gives CASSGTSGAQETQYF. J is TRBJ2-5 and V is TRBV2; 10 bases line up with TRBD2. Germline loops: CDR1 SNHLY, CDR2 FYNNEI. V gave up 4 bases and J gave up 2 bases; unmatched junction bases: 4. There are 15 residues in the CDR3.